This TCR beta chain was sequenced in a study of blood T cells in healthy people across ages. There are a few counts of this clonotype. The antigen is not known. PBMCs numbering at least 6 million were isolated per sample. Study-wide results and caveats: Aged donors had fewer naive CD4+ cells and lower diversity than long-lived donors. Across samples, TCR beta diversity tracked strongly with naive T cell percentage.

It was with a sample-barcoded 5' primer and a J-beta primer mix that a second PCR of roughly 7 to 12 cycles was run. Using its own MiXCR run on the 5' RACE reads, TCRdb lists one record per CDR3 protein. Of roughly 2 million distinct CDR3 sequences in the sample, around 48% were seen once. Trimming took off 2 bases at V and 5 bases at J, with 8 bases between the two ends. Germline-derived CDR1 and CDR2 are SGHRS and YFSETQ. The length of the CDR3 is 13 residues. Input material: blood. The TCR sequence derives from a woman between 35 and 50 years old in good health. V and J are TRBV5-1 and TRBJ2-1; no reliable D call. Written as DNA, the CDR3 is TGCGCCAGCAGCTTAGATTACCACAATGAGCAGTTCTTC. Translating gives CASSLDYHNEQFF.